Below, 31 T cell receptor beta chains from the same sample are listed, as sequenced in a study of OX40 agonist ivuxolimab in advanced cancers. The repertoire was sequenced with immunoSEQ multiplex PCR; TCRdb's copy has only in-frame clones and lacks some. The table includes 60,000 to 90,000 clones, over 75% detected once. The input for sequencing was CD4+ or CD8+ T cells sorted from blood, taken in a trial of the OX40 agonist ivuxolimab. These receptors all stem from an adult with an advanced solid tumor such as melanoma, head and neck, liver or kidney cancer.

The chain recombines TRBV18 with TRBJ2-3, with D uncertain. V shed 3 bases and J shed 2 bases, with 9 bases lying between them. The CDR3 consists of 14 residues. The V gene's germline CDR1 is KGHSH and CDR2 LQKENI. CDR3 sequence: CASSPRSYTDTQYF. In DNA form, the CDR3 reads TGTGCCAGCTCACCCAGGAGTTACACAGATACGCAGTATTTT. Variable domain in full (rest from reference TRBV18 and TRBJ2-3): NAGVMQNPRHLVRRRGQEARLRCSPMKGHSHVYWYRQLPEEGLKFMVYLQKENIIDESGMPKERFSAEFPKEGPSILRIQQVVRGDSAAYFCASSPRSYTDTQYFGPGTRLTVL.

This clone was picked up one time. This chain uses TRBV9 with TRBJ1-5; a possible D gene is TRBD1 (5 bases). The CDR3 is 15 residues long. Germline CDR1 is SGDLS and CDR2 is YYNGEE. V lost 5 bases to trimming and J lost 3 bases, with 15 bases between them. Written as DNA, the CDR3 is TGTGCCAGCAGTGCAGGGTTCGGGATCAATCAGCCCCAGCATTTT. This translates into CASSAGFGINQPQHF.

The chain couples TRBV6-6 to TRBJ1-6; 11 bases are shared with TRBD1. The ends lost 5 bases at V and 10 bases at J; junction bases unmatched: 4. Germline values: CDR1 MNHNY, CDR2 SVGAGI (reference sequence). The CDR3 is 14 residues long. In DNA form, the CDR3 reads TGTGCCAGCAGTAGGGACAGGGGGGACTCACCCCTCCACTTT. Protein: CASSRDRGDSPLHF.

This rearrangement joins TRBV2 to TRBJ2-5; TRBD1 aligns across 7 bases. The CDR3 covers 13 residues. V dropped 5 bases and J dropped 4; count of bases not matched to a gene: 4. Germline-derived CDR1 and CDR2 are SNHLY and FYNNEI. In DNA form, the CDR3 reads TGTGCCAGCAGTTACAACAGGGGAGAGACCCAGTACTTC. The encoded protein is CASSYNRGETQYF.

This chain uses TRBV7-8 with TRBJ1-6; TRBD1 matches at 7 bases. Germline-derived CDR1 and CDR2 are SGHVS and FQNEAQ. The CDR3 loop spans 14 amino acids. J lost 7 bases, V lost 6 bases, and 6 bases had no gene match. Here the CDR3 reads CASSRQGDNSPLHF. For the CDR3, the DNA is TGTGCCAGCAGTAGACAGGGTGACAATTCACCCCTCCACTTT.

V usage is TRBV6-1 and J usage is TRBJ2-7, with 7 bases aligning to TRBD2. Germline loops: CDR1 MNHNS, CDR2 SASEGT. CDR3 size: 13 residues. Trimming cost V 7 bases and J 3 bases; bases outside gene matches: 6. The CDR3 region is CASKGRGYYEQYF. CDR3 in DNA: TGTGCCAGCAAGGGGCGGGGGTACTACGAGCAGTACTTC.

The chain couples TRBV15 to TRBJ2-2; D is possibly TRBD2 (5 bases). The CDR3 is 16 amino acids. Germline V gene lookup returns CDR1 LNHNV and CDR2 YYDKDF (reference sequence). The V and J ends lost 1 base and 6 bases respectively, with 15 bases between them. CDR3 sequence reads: CATSRGSGSRAGELFF. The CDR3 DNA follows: TGTGCCACCAGCAGAGGCTCGGGGAGTCGGGCCGGGGAGCTGTTTTTT.

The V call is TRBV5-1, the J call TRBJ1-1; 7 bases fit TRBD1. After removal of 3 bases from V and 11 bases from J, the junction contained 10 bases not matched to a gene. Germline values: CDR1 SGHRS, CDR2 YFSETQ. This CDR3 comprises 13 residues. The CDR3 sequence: CASSSGTEVRAFF. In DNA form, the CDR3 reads TGCGCCAGCAGCTCGGGGACAGAGGTGAGGGCTTTCTTT. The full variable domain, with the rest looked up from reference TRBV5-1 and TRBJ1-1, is KAGVTQTPRYLIKTRGQQVTLSCSPISGHRSVSWYQQTPGQGLQFLFEYFSETQRNKGNFPGRFSGRQFSNSRSEMNVSTLELGDSALYLCASSSGTEVRAFFGQGTRLTVV.

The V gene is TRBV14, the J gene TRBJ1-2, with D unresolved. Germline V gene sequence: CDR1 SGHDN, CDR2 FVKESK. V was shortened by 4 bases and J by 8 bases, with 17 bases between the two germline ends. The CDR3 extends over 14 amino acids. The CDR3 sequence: CASSPTTRPVGYTF. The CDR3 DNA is TGTGCCAGCAGCCCCACGACGCGCCCGGTGGGCTACACCTTC. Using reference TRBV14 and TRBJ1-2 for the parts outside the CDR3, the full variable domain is EAGVTQFPSHSVIEKGQTVTLRCDPISGHDNLYWYRRVMGKEIKFLLHFVKESKQDESGMPNNRFLAERTGGTYSTLKVQPAELEDSGVYFCASSPTTRPVGYTFGSGTRLTVV.

CDR3 sequence (DNA): TGCGCCAGCAGCCACAGGGGGAATCAGCCCCAGCATTTT. Translated, it gives CASSHRGNQPQHF. The V and J genes are TRBV5-1 and TRBJ1-5, with 8 nucleotides matching TRBD1. Unmatched junction bases numbered 1, after V lost 4 bases and J lost 4 bases. This CDR3 contains 13 residues. Germline CDR1 SGHRS, CDR2 YFSETQ.

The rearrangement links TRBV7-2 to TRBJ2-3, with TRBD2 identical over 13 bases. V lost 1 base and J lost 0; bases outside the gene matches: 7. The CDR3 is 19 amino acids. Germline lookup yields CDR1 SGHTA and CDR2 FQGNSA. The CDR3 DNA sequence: TGTGCCAGCAGCTTAGAACCTAGGACTAGCGGGGGAAGCACAGATACGCAGTATTTT. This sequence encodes CASSLEPRTSGGSTDTQYF.

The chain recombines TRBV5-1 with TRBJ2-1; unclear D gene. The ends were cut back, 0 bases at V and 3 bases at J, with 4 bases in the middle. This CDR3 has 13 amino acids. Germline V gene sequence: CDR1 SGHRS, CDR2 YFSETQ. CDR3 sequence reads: CASSLVNYNEQFF. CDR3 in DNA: TGCGCCAGCAGCTTGGTTAACTACAATGAGCAGTTCTTC.

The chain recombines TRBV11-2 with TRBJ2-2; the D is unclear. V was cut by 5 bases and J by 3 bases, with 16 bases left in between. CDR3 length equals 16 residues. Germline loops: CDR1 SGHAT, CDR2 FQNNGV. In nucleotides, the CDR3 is TGTGCCAGCAGCCCCGTTGGCAGTAGATACACCGGGGAGCTGTTTTTT. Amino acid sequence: CASSPVGSRYTGELFF. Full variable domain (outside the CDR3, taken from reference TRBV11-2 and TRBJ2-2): EAGVAQSPRYKIIEKRQSVAFWCNPISGHATLYWYQQILGQGPKLLIQFQNNGVVDDSQLPKDRFSAERLKGVDSTLKIQPAKLEDSAVYLCASSPVGSRYTGELFFGEGSRLTVL.

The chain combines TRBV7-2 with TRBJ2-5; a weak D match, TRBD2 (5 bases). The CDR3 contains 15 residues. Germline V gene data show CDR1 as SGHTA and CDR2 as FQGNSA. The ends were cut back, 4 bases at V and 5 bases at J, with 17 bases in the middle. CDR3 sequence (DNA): TGTGCCAGCAGCTGGACTCAGGAAAATCGGGAGACCCAGTACTTC. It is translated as CASSWTQENRETQYF.

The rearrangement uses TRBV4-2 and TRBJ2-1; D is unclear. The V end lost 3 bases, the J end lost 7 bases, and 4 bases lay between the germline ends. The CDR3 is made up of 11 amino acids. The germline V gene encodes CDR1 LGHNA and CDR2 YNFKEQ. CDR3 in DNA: TGTGCCAGCAGCCATTCGAATGAGCAGTTCTTC. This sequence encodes CASSHSNEQFF.

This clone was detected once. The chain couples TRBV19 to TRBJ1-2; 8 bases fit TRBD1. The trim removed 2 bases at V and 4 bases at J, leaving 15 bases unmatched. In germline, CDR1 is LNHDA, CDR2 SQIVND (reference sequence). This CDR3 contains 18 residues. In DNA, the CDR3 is TGTGCCAGTAGTATACCTTCCGGGACAGGTCTCCCGAGCTATGGCTACACCTTC. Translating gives CASSIPSGTGLPSYGYTF.

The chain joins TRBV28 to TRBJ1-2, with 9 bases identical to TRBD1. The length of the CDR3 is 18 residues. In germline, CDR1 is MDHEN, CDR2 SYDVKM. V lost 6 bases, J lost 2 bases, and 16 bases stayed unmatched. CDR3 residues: CASRPVPHSGTGNYGYTF. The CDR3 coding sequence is TGTGCCAGCAGACCCGTTCCCCACTCCGGGACAGGGAACTATGGCTACACCTTC.

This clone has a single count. The CDR3 DNA sequence: TGCGCCAGCAGTGCCTTACCCGGGACTAGCGGGAGGGGAGACACAGATACGCAGTATTTT. Translating gives CASSALPGTSGRGDTDTQYF. This chain uses TRBV10-2 with TRBJ2-3, with 16 positions matching TRBD2. Germline CDR1 and CDR2: WSHSY and SAAADI. The CDR3 has 20 residues. J gave up 2 bases and V 4 bases, and 12 bases lay outside the gene matches.

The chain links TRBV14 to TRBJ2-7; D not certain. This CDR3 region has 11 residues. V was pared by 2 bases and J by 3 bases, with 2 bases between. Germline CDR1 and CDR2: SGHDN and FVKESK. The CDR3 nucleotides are TGTGCCAGCAGCCAAATCTACGAGCAGTACTTC. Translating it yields CASSQIYEQYF.

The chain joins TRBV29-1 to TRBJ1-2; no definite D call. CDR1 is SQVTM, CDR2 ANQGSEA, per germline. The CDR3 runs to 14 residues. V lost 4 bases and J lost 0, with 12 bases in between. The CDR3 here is CSVGKTQSNYGYTF. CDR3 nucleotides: TGCAGCGTTGGGAAGACACAGTCTAACTATGGCTACACCTTC.

The CDR3 loop reads CASSLQHYGYTF. Written as DNA, the CDR3 is TGTGCCAGCAGTTTACAGCACTATGGCTACACCTTC. The V and J genes are TRBV27 and TRBJ1-2; D is uncertain. The germline gives CDR1 MNHEY, CDR2 SMNVEV (reference sequence). The CDR3 runs 12 residues. Trimming left V 2 bases short and J 3 bases short, with 4 bases between.

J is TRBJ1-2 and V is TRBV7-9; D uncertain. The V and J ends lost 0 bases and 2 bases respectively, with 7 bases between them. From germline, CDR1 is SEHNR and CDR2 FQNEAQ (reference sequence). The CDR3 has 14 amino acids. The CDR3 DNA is TGTGCCAGCAGCTTAGCGGCGGCGAACTATGGCTACACCTTC. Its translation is CASSLAAANYGYTF.

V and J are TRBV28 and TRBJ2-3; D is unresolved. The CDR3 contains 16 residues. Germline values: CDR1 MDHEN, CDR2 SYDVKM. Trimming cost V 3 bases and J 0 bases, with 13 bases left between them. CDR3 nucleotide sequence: TGTGCCAGCAGTTTCATAGGCAAGACTAGCACAGATACGCAGTATTTT. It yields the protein CASSFIGKTSTDTQYF.

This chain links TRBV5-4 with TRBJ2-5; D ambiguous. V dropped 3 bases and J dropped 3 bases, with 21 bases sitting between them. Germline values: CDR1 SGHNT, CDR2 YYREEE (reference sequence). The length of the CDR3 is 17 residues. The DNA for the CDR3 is TGTGCCAGCAGCTCTTACCACCGCCAGGAGACGAAAGAGACCCAGTACTTC. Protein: CASSSYHRQETKETQYF.

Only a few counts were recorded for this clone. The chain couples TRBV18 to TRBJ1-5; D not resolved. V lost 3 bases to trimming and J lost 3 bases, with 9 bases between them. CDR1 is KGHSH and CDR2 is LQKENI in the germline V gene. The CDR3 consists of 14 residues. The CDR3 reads CASSPSGINQPQHF. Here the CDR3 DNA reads TGTGCCAGCTCACCTTCGGGGATCAATCAGCCCCAGCATTTT.

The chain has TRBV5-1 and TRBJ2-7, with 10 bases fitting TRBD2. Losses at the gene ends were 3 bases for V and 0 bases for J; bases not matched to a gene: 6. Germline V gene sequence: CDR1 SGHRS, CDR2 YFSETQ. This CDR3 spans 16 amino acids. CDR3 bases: TGCGCCAGCAGCTCGATAGCGGGAGGTCACTCCTACGAGCAGTACTTC. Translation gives CASSSIAGGHSYEQYF.

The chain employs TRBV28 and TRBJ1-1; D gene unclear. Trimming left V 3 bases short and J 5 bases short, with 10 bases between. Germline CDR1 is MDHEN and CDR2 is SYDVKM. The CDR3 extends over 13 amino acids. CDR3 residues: CASSFEALTEAFF. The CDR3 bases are TGTGCCAGCAGTTTTGAGGCCTTGACTGAAGCTTTCTTT. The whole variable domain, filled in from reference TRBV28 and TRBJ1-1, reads DVKVTQSSRYLVKRTGEKVFLECVQDMDHENMFWYRQDPGLGLRLIYFSYDVKMKEKGDIPEGYSVSREKKERFSLILESASTNQTSMYLCASSFEALTEAFFGQGTRLTVV.

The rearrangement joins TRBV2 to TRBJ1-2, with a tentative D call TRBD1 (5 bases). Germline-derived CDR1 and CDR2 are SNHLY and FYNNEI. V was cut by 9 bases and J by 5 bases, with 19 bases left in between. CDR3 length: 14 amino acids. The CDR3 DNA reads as TGTGCCAGGCCCTTTGGGGACGGTCGATATGGCTACACCTTC. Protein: CARPFGDGRYGYTF.

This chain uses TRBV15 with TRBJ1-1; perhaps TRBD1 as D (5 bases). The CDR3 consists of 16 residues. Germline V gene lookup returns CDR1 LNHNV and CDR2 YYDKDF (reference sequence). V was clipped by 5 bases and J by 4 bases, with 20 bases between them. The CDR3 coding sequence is TGTGCCACCAGCCCCAACGGGGGGTTCGGGGGCACTGAAGCTTTCTTT. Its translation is CATSPNGGFGGTEAFF.

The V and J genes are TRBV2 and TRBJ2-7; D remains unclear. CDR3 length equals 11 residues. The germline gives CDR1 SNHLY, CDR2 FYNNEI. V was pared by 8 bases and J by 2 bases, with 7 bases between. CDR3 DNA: TGTGCCAGCGGGTTAGCCTACGAGCAGTACTTC. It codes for CASGLAYEQYF. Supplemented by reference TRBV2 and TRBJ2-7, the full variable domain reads EPEVTQTPSHQVTQMGQEVILRCVPISNHLYFYWYRQILGQKVEFLVSFYNNEISEKSEIFDDQFSVERPDGSNFTLKIRSTKLEDSAMYFCASGLAYEQYFGPGTRLTVT.

The CDR3 DNA sequence: TGTGCCAGCAGCCCCCCGGGAGCAATTGAAAAACTGTTTTTT. This encodes CASSPPGAIEKLFF. The chain is built from TRBV6-1 and TRBJ1-4, with unresolved D. Trimming removed 6 bases at V and 7 bases at J, with 15 bases between. This CDR3 spans 14 amino acids. In germline, CDR1 is MNHNS, CDR2 SASEGT.